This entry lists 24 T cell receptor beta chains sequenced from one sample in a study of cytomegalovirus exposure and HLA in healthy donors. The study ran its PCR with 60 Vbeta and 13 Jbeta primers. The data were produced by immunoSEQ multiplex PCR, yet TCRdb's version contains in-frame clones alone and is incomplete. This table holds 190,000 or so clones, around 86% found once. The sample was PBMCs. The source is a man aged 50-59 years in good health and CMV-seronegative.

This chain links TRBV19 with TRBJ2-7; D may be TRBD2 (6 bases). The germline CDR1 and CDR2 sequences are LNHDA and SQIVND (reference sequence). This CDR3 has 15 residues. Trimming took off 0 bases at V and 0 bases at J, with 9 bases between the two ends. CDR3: CASSIEVGSSYEQYF. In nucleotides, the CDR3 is TGTGCCAGTAGTATAGAAGTCGGGAGCTCCTACGAGCAGTACTTC.

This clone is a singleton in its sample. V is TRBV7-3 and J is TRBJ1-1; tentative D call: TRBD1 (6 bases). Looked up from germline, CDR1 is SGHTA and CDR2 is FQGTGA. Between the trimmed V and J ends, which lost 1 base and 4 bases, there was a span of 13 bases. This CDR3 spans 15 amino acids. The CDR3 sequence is CASSLIGTLITEAFF. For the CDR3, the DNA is TGTGCCAGCAGCTTAATTGGGACACTGATCACTGAAGCTTTCTTT.

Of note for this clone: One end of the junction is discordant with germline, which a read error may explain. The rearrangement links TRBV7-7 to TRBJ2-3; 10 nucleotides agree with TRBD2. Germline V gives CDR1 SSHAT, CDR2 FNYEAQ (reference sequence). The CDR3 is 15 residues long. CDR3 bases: TGTGCTAGCAGCTTAGGGACTAGCGACACAGATACGCAGTATTTT. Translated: CASSLGTSDTDTQYF.

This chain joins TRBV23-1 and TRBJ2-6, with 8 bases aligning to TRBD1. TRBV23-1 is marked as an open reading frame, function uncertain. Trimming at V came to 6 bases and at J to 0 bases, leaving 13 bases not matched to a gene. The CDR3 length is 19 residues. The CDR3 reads CASREGADRADSGANVLTF. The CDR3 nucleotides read TGCGCCAGCAGGGAAGGAGCGGACAGGGCAGACTCTGGGGCCAACGTCCTGACTTTC.

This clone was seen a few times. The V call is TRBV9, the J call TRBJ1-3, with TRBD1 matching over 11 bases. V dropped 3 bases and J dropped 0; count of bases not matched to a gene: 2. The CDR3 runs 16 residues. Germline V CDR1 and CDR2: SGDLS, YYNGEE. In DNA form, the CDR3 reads TGTGCCAGCAGCGCCGGGACAGGGGGCTCTGGAAACACCATATATTTT. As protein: CASSAGTGGSGNTIYF.

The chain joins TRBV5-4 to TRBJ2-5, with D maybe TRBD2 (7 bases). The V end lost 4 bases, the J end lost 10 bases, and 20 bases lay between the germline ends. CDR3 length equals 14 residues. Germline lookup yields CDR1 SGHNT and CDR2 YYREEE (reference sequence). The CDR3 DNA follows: TGTGCCAGCAGCCTCGGCAGGGAGGGGGTGGGCCAGTACTTC. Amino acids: CASSLGREGVGQYF.

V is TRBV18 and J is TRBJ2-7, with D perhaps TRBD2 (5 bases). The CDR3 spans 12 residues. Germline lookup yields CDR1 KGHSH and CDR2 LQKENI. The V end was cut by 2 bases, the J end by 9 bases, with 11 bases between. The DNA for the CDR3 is TGTGCCAGCTCACCAAAGGCGGGCGGGCAGTACTTC. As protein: CASSPKAGGQYF.

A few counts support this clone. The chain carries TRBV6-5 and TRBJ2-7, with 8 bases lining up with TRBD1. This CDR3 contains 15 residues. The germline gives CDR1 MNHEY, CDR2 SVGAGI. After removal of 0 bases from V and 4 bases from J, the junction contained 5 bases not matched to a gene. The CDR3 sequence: CASSYSRQGRYEQYF. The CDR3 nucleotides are TGTGCCAGCAGTTACTCGCGACAGGGGAGGTACGAGCAGTACTTC.

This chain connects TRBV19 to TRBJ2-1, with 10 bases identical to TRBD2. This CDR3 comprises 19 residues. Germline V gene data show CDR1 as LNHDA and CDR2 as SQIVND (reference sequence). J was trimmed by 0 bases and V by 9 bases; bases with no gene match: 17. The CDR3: CASARASGSRRLSYNEQFF. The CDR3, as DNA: TGTGCCAGCGCCAGGGCTAGCGGGAGTAGGAGGCTCTCCTACAATGAGCAGTTCTTC.

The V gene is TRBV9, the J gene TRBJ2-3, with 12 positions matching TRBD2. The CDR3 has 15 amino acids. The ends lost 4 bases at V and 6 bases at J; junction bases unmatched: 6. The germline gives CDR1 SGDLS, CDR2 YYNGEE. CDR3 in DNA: TGTGCCAGCAGCCCGACTAGCGGGAGAGGGGATACGCAGTATTTT. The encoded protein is CASSPTSGRGDTQYF.

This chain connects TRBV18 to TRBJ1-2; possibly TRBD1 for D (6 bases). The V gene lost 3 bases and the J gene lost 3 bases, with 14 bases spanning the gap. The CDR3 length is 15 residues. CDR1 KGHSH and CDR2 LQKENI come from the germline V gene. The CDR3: CASSPTQGPDYGYTF. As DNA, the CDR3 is TGTGCCAGCTCACCTACACAGGGTCCGGACTATGGCTACACCTTC.

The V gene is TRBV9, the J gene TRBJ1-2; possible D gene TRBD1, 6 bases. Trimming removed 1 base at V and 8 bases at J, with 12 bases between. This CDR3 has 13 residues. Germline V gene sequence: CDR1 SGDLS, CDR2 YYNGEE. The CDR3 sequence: CASSVTGGGGYTF. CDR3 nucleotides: TGTGCCAGCAGCGTAACGGGGGGCGGAGGCTACACCTTC.

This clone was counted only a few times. CDR3 protein: CASMRTLGETQYF. CDR3 in DNA: TGTGCCAGCATGAGGACATTAGGGGAGACCCAGTACTTC. The chain joins TRBV6-1 to TRBJ2-5, with D possibly being TRBD1 (5 bases). The CDR3 contains 13 residues. V was clipped by 7 bases and J by 5 bases, with 14 bases between them. CDR1 and CDR2 from the germline V gene are MNHNS and SASEGT.

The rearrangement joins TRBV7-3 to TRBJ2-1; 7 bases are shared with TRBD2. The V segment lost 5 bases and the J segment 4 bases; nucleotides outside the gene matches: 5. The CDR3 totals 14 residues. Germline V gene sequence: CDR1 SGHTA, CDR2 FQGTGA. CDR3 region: CASSVASGYNEQFF. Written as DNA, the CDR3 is TGTGCCAGCAGCGTGGCTAGCGGATACAATGAGCAGTTCTTC.

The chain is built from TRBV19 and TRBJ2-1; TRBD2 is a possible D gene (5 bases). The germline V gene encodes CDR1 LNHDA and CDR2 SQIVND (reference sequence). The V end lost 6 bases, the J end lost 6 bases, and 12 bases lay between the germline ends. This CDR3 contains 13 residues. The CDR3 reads CASRGGVINEQFF. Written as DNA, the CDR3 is TGTGCCAGTAGAGGAGGAGTCATCAATGAGCAGTTCTTC.

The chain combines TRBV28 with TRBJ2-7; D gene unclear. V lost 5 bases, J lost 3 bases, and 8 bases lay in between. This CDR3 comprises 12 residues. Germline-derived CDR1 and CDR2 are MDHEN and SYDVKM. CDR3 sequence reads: CASSILLYEQYF. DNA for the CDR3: TGTGCCAGCAGTATACTCCTCTACGAGCAGTACTTC.

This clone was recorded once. The CDR3 reads CASSLAWGSGGDEQYF. As DNA, the CDR3 is TGTGCCAGCAGCTTAGCTTGGGGTAGCGGGGGGGACGAGCAGTACTTC. The rearrangement joins TRBV7-2 to TRBJ2-7, with 11 bases lining up with TRBD2. Looked up from germline, CDR1 is SGHTA and CDR2 is FQGNSA. This CDR3 is 16 amino acids long. Germline trimming cut 0 bases from V and 5 bases from J; bases unmatched to any gene: 6.

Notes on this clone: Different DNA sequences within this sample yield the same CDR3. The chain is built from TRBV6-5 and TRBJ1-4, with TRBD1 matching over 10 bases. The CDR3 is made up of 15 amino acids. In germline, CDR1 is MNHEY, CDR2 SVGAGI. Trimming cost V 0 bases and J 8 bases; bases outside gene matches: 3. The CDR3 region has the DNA TGTGCCAGCAGTTACTCCGGGACAGGGGACGAAAAACTGTTTTTT. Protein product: CASSYSGTGDEKLFF.

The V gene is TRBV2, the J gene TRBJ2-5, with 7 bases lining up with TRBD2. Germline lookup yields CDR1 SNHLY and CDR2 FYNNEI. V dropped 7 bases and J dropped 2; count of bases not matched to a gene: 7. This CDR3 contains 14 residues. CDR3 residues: CASILTSAQETQYF. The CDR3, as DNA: TGTGCCAGCATCCTCACTAGCGCACAAGAGACCCAGTACTTC.

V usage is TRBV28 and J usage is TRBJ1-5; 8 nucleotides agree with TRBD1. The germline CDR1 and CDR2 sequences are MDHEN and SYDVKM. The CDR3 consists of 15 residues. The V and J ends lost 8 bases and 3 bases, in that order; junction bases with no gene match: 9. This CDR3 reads CASSRSGQANQPQHF. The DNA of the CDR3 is TGTGCCAGCTCCCGCTCGGGACAGGCCAATCAGCCCCAGCATTTT.

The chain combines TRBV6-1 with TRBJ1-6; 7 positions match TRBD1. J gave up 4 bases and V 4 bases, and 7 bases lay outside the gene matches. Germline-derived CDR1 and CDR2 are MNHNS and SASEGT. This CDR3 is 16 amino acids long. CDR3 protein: CASSVPIRGYNSPLHF. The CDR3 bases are TGTGCCAGCAGTGTACCTATCAGGGGGTATAATTCACCCCTCCACTTT.

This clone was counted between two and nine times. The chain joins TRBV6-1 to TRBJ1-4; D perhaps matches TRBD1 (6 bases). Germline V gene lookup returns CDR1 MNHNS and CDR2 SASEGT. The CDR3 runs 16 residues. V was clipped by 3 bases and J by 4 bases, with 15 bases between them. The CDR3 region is CASSDMTGTLNEKLFF. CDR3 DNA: TGTGCCAGCAGTGATATGACCGGGACACTTAATGAAAAACTGTTTTTT.

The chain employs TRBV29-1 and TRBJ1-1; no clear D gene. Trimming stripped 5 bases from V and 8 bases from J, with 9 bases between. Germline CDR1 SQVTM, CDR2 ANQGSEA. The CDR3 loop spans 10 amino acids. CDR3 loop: CSVRSVEAFF. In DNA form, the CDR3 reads TGCAGCGTTCGGTCGGTCGAAGCTTTCTTT.

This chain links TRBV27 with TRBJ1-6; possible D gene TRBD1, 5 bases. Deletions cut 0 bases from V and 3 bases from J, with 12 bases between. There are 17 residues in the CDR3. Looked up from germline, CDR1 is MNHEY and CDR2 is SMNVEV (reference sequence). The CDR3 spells CASSLSLTAYYNSPLHF. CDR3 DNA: TGTGCCAGCAGTTTATCCCTGACAGCTTACTATAATTCACCCCTCCACTTT.